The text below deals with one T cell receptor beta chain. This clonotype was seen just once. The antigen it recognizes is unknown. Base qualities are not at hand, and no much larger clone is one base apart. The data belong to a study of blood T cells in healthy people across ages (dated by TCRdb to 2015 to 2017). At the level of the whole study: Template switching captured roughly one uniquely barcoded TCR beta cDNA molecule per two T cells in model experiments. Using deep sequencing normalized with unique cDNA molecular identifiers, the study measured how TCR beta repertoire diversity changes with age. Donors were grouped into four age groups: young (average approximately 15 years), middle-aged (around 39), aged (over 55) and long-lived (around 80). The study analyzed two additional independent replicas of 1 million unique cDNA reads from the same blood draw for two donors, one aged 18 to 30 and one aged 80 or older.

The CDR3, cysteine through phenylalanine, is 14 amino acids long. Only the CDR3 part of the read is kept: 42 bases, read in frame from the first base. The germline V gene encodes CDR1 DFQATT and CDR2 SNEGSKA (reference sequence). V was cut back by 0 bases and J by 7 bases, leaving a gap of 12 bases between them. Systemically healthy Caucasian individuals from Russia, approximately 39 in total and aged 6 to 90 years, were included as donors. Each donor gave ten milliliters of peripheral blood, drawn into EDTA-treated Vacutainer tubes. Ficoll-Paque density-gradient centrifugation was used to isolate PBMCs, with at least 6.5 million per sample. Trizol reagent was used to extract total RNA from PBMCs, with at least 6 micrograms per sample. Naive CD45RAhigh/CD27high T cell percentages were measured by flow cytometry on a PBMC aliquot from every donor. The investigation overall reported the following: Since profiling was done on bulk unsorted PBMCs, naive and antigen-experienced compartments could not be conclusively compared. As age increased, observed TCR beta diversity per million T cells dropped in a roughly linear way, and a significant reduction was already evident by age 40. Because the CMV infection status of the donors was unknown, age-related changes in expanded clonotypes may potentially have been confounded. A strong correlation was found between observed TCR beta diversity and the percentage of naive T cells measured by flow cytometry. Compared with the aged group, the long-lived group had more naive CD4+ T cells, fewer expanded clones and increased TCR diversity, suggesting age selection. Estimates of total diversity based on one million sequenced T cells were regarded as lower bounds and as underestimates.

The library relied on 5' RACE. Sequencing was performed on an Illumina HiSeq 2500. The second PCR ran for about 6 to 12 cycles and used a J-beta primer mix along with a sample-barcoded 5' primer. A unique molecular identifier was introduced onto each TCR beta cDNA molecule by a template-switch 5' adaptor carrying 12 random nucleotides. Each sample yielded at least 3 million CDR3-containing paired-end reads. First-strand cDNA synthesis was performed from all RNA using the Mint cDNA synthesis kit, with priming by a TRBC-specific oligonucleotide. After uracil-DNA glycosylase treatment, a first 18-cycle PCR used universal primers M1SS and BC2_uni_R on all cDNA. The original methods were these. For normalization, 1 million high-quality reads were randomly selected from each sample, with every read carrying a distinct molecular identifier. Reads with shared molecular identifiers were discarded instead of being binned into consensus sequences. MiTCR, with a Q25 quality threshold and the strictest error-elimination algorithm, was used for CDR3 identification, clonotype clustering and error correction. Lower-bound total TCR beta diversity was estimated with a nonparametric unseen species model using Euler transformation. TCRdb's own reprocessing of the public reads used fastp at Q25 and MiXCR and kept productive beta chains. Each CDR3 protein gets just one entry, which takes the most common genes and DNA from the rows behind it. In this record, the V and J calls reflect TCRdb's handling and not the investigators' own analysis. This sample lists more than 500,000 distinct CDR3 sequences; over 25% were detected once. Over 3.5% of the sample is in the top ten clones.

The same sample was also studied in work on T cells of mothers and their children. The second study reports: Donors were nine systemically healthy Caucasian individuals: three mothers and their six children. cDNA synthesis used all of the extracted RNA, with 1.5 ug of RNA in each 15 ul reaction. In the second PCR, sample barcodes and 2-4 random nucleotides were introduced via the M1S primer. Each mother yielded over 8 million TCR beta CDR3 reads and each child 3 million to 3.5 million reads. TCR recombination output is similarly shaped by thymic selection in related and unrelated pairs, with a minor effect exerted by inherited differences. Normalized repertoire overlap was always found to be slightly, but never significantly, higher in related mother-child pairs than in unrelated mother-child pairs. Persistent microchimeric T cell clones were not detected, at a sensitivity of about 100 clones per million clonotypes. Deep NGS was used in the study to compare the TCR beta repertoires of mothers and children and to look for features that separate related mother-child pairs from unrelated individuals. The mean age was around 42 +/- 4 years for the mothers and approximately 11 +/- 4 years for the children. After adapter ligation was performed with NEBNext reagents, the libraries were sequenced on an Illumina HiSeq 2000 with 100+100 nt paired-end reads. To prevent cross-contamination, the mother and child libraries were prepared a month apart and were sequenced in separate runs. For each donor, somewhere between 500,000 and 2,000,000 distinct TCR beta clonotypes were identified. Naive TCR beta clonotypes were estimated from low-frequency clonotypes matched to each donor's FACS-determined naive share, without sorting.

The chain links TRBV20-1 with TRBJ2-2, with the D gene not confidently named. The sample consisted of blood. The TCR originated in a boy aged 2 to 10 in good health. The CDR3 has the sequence CSARDRKVVGELFF. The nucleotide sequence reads TGCAGTGCTAGAGATAGAAAGGTGGTCGGGGAGCTGTTTTTT.